Below are 12 T cell receptor beta chains sequenced from a single sample in a study of blood T cell repertoires in COVID-19. Sequencing used immunoSEQ multiplex PCR; TCRdb keeps in-frame clones, though not all of them. Of about 260,000 clones listed, around 84% are singletons. Sequencing was carried out using peripheral blood. The receptors stem from a man between 60 and 70 years old with acute or convalescent COVID-19.

This chain links TRBV29-1 with TRBJ2-3, with TRBD2 matching over 7 bases. V shed 4 bases, J shed 5 bases, and the junction held 12 bases outside the gene matches. Germline V gene lookup returns CDR1 SQVTM and CDR2 ANQGSEA. The CDR3 runs to 15 residues. The chain's CDR3 is CSVGSESGARDTQYF. CDR3 coding DNA: TGCAGCGTTGGGAGCGAGAGCGGGGCCCGAGATACGCAGTATTTT.

This clone was detected once. This sequence joins TRBV11-2 and TRBJ1-4, with TRBD1 as a possible D gene (6 bases). Germline V gives CDR1 SGHAT, CDR2 FQNNGV. V was shortened by 1 base and J by 11 bases, with 20 bases between the two germline ends. The CDR3 spans 16 residues. The CDR3 is CASSLAGAGEWGKLFF. The CDR3 DNA follows: TGTGCCAGCAGCTTAGCCGGGGCAGGGGAATGGGGGAAACTGTTTTTT.

This rearrangement joins TRBV5-1 to TRBJ1-1; 7 bases are shared with TRBD1. After removal of 0 bases from V and 0 bases from J, the junction contained 8 bases not matched to a gene. The CDR3 totals 17 residues. Germline V gene lookup returns CDR1 SGHRS and CDR2 YFSETQ. The CDR3 bases are TGCGCCAGCAGCTTGGGACAGGGCCCGCATTTGAACACTGAAGCTTTCTTT. It yields the protein CASSLGQGPHLNTEAFF. The full variable domain, with the rest looked up from reference TRBV5-1 and TRBJ1-1, is KAGVTQTPRYLIKTRGQQVTLSCSPISGHRSVSWYQQTPGQGLQFLFEYFSETQRNKGNFPGRFSGRQFSNSRSEMNVSTLELGDSALYLCASSLGQGPHLNTEAFFGQGTRLTVV.

The chain employs TRBV5-1 and TRBJ2-3; 7 bases are a match to TRBD1. Germline V lookup: CDR1 SGHRS, CDR2 YFSETQ. The CDR3 contains 15 residues. V gave up 4 bases and J gave up 1 base; unmatched junction bases: 6. The CDR3 here is CASSGRDSGTDTQYF. For the CDR3, the DNA is TGCGCCAGCAGCGGCCGGGACAGCGGCACAGATACGCAGTATTTT.

This chain joins TRBV6-5 and TRBJ2-7; TRBD1 matches at 8 bases. V shed 8 bases and J 7 bases; nucleotides not matched to a gene: 7. The germline gives CDR1 MNHEY, CDR2 SVGAGI. The CDR3 is 12 amino acids. The CDR3 is CASWQGAGEQYF. For the CDR3, the DNA is TGTGCCAGCTGGCAGGGGGCAGGAGAGCAGTACTTC.

The chain recombines TRBV27 with TRBJ2-3; TRBD1 might be the D (6 bases). This CDR3 spans 13 amino acids. Trimming pared 2 bases from V and 6 bases from J, leaving 9 bases between. CDR1 is MNHEY and CDR2 is SMNVEV in the germline V gene (reference sequence). The CDR3 loop reads CASSLVGHDTQYF. CDR3 bases: TGTGCCAGCAGTTTAGTGGGACACGATACGCAGTATTTT.

The V and J genes are TRBV7-9 and TRBJ1-2, with D hard to call. Trimming took 5 bases from V and 6 from J, leaving 16 bases between them. The CDR3 spans 14 residues. Germline V gene lookup returns CDR1 SEHNR and CDR2 FQNEAQ (reference sequence). As DNA, the CDR3 is TGTGCCAGCAGCCCCGGCGGGCTGGCGGATGGCTACACCTTC. It specifies CASSPGGLADGYTF. Combining the CDR3 with reference TRBV7-9 and TRBJ1-2 gives the whole variable domain DTGVSQNPRHKITKRGQNVTFRCDPISEHNRLYWYRQTLGQGPEFLTYFQNEAQLEKSRLLSDRFSAERPKGSFSTLEIQRTEQGDSAMYLCASSPGGLADGYTFGSGTRLTVV.

This chain links TRBV7-6 with TRBJ1-2; TRBD1 aligns across 9 bases. The length of the CDR3 is 14 residues. The germline CDR1 and CDR2 sequences are SGHVS and FNYEAQ. The V gene end was trimmed by 2 bases and the J gene end by 8 bases; junction bases not matched to a gene: 6. CDR3: CASSLSTGGLGYTF. The CDR3 coding sequence is TGTGCCAGCAGCTTAAGTACAGGGGGCCTCGGCTACACCTTC.

The genes are TRBV6-5 and TRBJ2-1; TRBD2 aligns across 10 bases. With 6 bases clipped from V and 5 bases from J, the junction kept 7 bases outside the gene matches. CDR3 length: 15 amino acids. CDR1 is MNHEY, CDR2 SVGAGI, per germline. The chain's CDR3 is CASSQTSGINNEQFF. CDR3 nucleotides: TGTGCCAGCAGCCAAACTAGCGGGATAAACAATGAGCAGTTCTTC.

V is TRBV7-9 and J is TRBJ2-5, with a possible D match to TRBD1 (6 bases). V was cut by 0 bases and J by 4 bases, with 21 bases left in between. CDR3 length equals 18 residues. CDR1 SEHNR and CDR2 FQNEAQ come from the germline V gene (reference sequence). As DNA, the CDR3 is TGTGCCAGCAGCTTAGCAGGGGGAGACAGTGGGGCAGGAGAGACCCAGTACTTC. Translating gives CASSLAGGDSGAGETQYF.

The chain couples TRBV28 to TRBJ2-1; 12 nucleotides match TRBD2. V shed 6 bases and J 4 bases; nucleotides not matched to a gene: 7. Germline V gene sequence: CDR1 MDHEN, CDR2 SYDVKM. The CDR3 has 16 residues. The CDR3 here is CASSTSLAGGYNEQFF. The CDR3 coding sequence is TGTGCCAGCAGCACCAGTCTAGCGGGGGGGTACAATGAGCAGTTCTTC.

The table lists this clone with a count of one. The V gene is TRBV2, the J gene TRBJ2-7, with 11 bases fitting TRBD2. V gave up 3 bases and J gave up 5 bases; unmatched junction bases: 3. Germline CDR1 SNHLY, CDR2 FYNNEI. The CDR3 is 14 residues long. The CDR3 region is CASSDSGLADEQYF. CDR3 nucleotides: TGTGCCAGCAGTGATTCGGGACTAGCGGACGAGCAGTACTTC.